The sequence of this T cell receptor (beta chain) was determined in a study of blood T cell repertoires in COVID-19. Study context: Some COVID-19 samples were acute and others convalescent; all came from the United States, Italy and Spain. PBMCs, B-cell-depleted T cells, or T cells provided the cDNA or gDNA that made up the material.

This clone was found a few times. Germline-derived CDR1 and CDR2 are SGHVS and FQNEAQ. The ends were cut back, 1 base at V and 2 bases at J, with 9 bases in the middle. The CDR3 is 15 residues long. How the authors handled the data: How many nucleated cells were present was estimated from reference gene primer amplification. Libraries were prepared by immunoSEQ multiplex PCR; TCRdb keeps only in-frame clonotypes and omits some of them. V and J calls plus clone size are reproduced from that table; the DNA served to infer D and trimming. The sample records some 200,000 clones, 85% to 90% being singletons. Participants were aged roughly 18 to 100 years from approximately 23 US areas.

The sample comprised PBMCs or T cells enriched from blood (not recorded which). The chain combines TRBV7-8 with TRBJ1-5; no reliable D call. This TCR was sampled from a woman aged 18-30 years in a cohort exposed to, infected with or recovered from COVID-19 (not recorded which). In DNA, the CDR3 is TGTGCCAGCAGCTTAGGTTCAGGTGGCAATCAGCCCCAGCATTTT. This codes for CASSLGSGGNQPQHF.